The sequence of this T cell receptor beta chain was determined in a study of blood T cell repertoires in COVID-19. The assay was immunoSEQ multiplex PCR, and TCRdb's table has in-frame clones only and misses some. The profile covers 300,000 to 400,000 clones, with 70% to 90% appearing a single time and approximately 7.8% taken by the ten largest. This CDR3 comprises 17 residues. The sequencing sample was made of peripheral blood. This chain links TRBV21-1 with TRBJ2-1; TRBD2 is the table's D call and was not checked against the DNA. TRBV21-1 is an annotated pseudogene. The sequence came from a woman between 45 and 65 years old who had recovered from COVID-19. CDR3 loop: CASSKVPAGAAYNEQFF. CDR3 sequence (DNA): TGTGCCAGCAGCAAAGTCCCAGCGGGAGCAGCCTACAATGAGCAGTTCTTC.